Presented here are 23 T cell receptor beta chains from one specimen sequenced in a study of blood T cell repertoires in COVID-19 (dated by TCRdb to the early 2020s). Library creation used the immunoSEQ multiplex PCR assay. Drawn from immuneACCESS, this table holds only the in-frame rearrangements with V and J called that TCRdb kept. Clones are partly lost; checked studies trace under half to an unresolved V gene and leave the rest unexplained. A total of a few hundred thousand clones appear in this sample, around 89% of them only once. The top ten clonotypes cover approximately 12% of the sample. Sequenced material: peripheral blood. Source of these receptors: a woman aged 60 to 75 with acute or convalescent COVID-19.

The rearrangement joins TRBV6-4 to TRBJ2-1; D may be TRBD1 (6 bases). V shed 5 bases and J shed 7 bases, with 15 bases lying between them. The CDR3 is 14 amino acids. Germline values: CDR1 MRHNA, CDR2 SNTAGT. The CDR3 is CASSPRFQGNEQFF. The CDR3 bases are TGTGCCAGCAGTCCCCGCTTTCAGGGGAATGAGCAGTTCTTC.

This sequence joins TRBV2 and TRBJ2-3; TRBD2 is a possible D gene (6 bases). Per the germline V gene, CDR1 is SNHLY and CDR2 is FYNNEI. The CDR3 length is 14 residues. Trimming cost V 10 bases and J 2 bases, with 16 bases left between them. The CDR3: CATRWGLDTDTQYF. CDR3 sequence (DNA): TGTGCCACCCGGTGGGGACTCGACACAGATACGCAGTATTTT.

The CDR3 reads CSGGTSSYEQYF. The CDR3 bases are TGCAGCGGGGGAACTAGCTCCTACGAGCAGTACTTC. The genes are TRBV29-1 and TRBJ2-7, with D possibly TRBD2 on 5 matching bases. The CDR3 totals 12 residues. Trimming removed 7 bases at V and 0 bases at J, with 10 bases between. Per the germline V gene, CDR1 is SQVTM and CDR2 is ANQGSEA.

The gene calls are TRBV28 and TRBJ1-5, with D perhaps matching TRBD1 (5 bases). Between the trimmed V and J ends, which lost 5 bases and 7 bases, there was a span of 9 bases. Germline V gene lookup returns CDR1 MDHEN and CDR2 SYDVKM. The CDR3 runs 12 residues. In DNA form, the CDR3 reads TGTGCCAGCAGTCCAGGGAAACAGCCCCAGCATTTT. Its protein is CASSPGKQPQHF.

This rearrangement joins TRBV24-1 to TRBJ2-4; unclear D gene. The length of the CDR3 is 13 residues. The germline V gene has CDR1 KGHDR and CDR2 SFDVKD. The V end was cut by 3 bases, the J end by 5 bases, with 7 bases between. The CDR3 loop is CATSDVTENIQYF. The CDR3 nucleotides are TGTGCCACCAGTGATGTCACAGAAAACATTCAGTACTTC.

V gene TRBV4-3 combines with J gene TRBJ1-2; D might be TRBD1 (5 bases). The CDR3 covers 15 residues. V lost 0 bases to trimming and J lost 3 bases, with 11 bases between them. Germline V gives CDR1 LGHNA, CDR2 YSLEER. The CDR3 protein is CASSQDAGVYYGYTF. DNA of the CDR3: TGCGCCAGCAGCCAAGATGCGGGGGTCTACTATGGCTACACCTTC.

The chain employs TRBV7-2 and TRBJ1-5; maybe TRBD1 (5 bases). The germline gives CDR1 SGHTA, CDR2 FQGNSA. This CDR3 is 13 amino acids long. Trimming pared 5 bases from V and 8 bases from J, leaving 13 bases between. CDR3 nucleotides: TGTGCCAGCAGCAAACCGGGGGGGGAGCCCCAGCATTTT. Protein sequence: CASSKPGGEPQHF.

The chain combines TRBV18 with TRBJ1-2, with 7 bases lining up with TRBD1. The CDR3 is 12 amino acids. Trimming cost V 4 bases and J 4 bases; bases outside gene matches: 0. The germline V gene has CDR1 KGHSH and CDR2 LQKENI. This CDR3 reads CASSQGAYGYTF. The CDR3 coding sequence is TGTGCCAGCTCACAGGGGGCCTATGGCTACACCTTC.

V is TRBV7-3 and J is TRBJ2-7; 12 positions match TRBD1. Germline V gene data show CDR1 as SGHTA and CDR2 as FQGTGA. J was trimmed by 5 bases and V by 3 bases; bases with no gene match: 5. This CDR3 region has 15 residues. The CDR3 region has the DNA TGTGCCAGCAGCTTGACCGGGACAGGGGGCCACGAGCAGTACTTC. As protein: CASSLTGTGGHEQYF.

A word on this clone: At one end, the junction sequence differs from germline, possibly due to a read error. This chain uses TRBV27 with TRBJ2-3; 12 bases fit TRBD2. Germline V gives CDR1 MNHEY, CDR2 SMNVEV (reference sequence). The CDR3 spans 14 residues. CDR3 amino acids: CACRLAGVTDTQYF. As DNA, the CDR3 is TGTGCCTGCAGACTAGCGGGAGTGACAGATACGCAGTATTTT.

The V and J genes are TRBV7-3 and TRBJ2-1, with no clear D. The length of the CDR3 is 17 residues. V dropped 4 bases and J dropped 2 bases, with 18 bases sitting between them. CDR1 is SGHTA and CDR2 is FQGTGA in the germline V gene. CDR3 protein: CASSYSPYRDPYNEQFF. In DNA form, the CDR3 reads TGTGCCAGCAGCTACTCCCCCTACAGAGACCCCTACAATGAGCAGTTCTTC.

The V call is TRBV7-2, the J call TRBJ2-3; D is perhaps TRBD1 (5 bases). The germline gives CDR1 SGHTA, CDR2 FQGNSA. This CDR3 is 15 amino acids long. Trimming left V 3 bases short and J 9 bases short, with 19 bases between. The CDR3 reads CASSLGSSGPNTQYF. As DNA, the CDR3 is TGTGCCAGCAGCTTGGGTAGCTCAGGGCCTAACACGCAGTATTTT.

The gene calls are TRBV5-1 and TRBJ2-1, with 13 nucleotides matching TRBD2. The V segment lost 6 bases and the J segment 12 bases; nucleotides outside the gene matches: 12. CDR3 length: 15 residues. Germline CDR1 and CDR2: SGHRS and YFSETQ. The CDR3 loop is CASTTLAGGPARQFF. The CDR3 DNA sequence: TGCGCCAGCACCACACTAGCGGGGGGGCCAGCGAGGCAGTTCTTC.

The chain couples TRBV4-3 to TRBJ1-2, with 10 positions matching TRBD1. CDR1 and CDR2 (germline): LGHNA, YSLEER. This CDR3 contains 15 residues. The trim removed 0 bases at V and 4 bases at J, leaving 2 bases unmatched. The chain's CDR3 is CASSQEDRGAYGYTF. CDR3 sequence (DNA): TGCGCCAGCAGCCAAGAGGACAGGGGGGCCTATGGCTACACCTTC.

The chain links TRBV6-2 or TRBV6-3 to TRBJ1-1, with D maybe TRBD1 (5 bases). Trimming pared 0 bases from V and 3 bases from J, leaving 14 bases between. Germline V gene sequence: CDR1 MNHEY, CDR2 SVGEGT. The CDR3 runs to 16 residues. CDR3 sequence (DNA): TGTGCCAGCAGTTACTCGAATCTGGTAGGGGACACTGAAGCTTTCTTT. Its translation: CASSYSNLVGDTEAFF.

J is TRBJ1-4 and V is TRBV10-3, with D tentatively TRBD1 (6 bases). The CDR3 sequence is 16 residues long. V lost 0 bases and J lost 9, with 17 bases in between. Germline V gene data show CDR1 as ENHRY and CDR2 as SYGVKD. The CDR3 loop is CAISESRDTSYKKLFF. CDR3 in DNA: TGTGCCATCAGTGAGTCCCGGGACACGTCTTACAAAAAACTGTTTTTT.

The sample holds a few counts of this clone. CDR3 sequence: CASSLGQSYEQYF. The CDR3 DNA follows: TGTGCCAGCAGTTTAGGGCAGTCCTACGAGCAGTACTTC. The genes are TRBV12-3 or TRBV12-4 and TRBJ2-7; D unclear. This CDR3 comprises 13 residues. The V gene lost 1 base and the J gene lost 1 base, with 5 bases spanning the gap.

The chain couples TRBV28 to TRBJ1-5; 11 positions agree with TRBD1. CDR1 MDHEN and CDR2 SYDVKM come from the germline V gene. The CDR3 consists of 16 residues. Trimming took 5 bases from V and 6 from J; bases not matched to a gene: 9. For the CDR3, the DNA is TGTGCCAGCAGTCGCCGGACAGGGGGCTTGAGTCAGCCCCAGCATTTT. It yields the protein CASSRRTGGLSQPQHF.

J is TRBJ1-4 and V is TRBV5-4; D might be TRBD1 (6 bases). The CDR3 runs 16 residues. CDR1 is SGHNT, CDR2 YYREEE, per germline (reference sequence). V lost 1 base and J lost 4, with 14 bases in between. This CDR3 is CASSLTGGRSNEKLFF. In DNA, the CDR3 is TGTGCCAGCAGCTTGACCGGGGGGCGAAGTAATGAAAAACTGTTTTTT.

The chain is built from TRBV5-4 and TRBJ2-1; D gene uncertain. CDR3 length: 13 amino acids. Germline V gene sequence: CDR1 SGHNT, CDR2 YYREEE (reference sequence). With 5 bases removed from V and 0 bases from J, the gap between germline ends came to 6 bases. The chain's CDR3 is CASSWASYNEQFF. The CDR3 DNA sequence: TGTGCCAGCAGTTGGGCCTCCTACAATGAGCAGTTCTTC.

The chain links TRBV4-2 to TRBJ1-2; TRBD1 might be the D (5 bases). This CDR3 spans 19 amino acids. V was cut by 2 bases and J by 4 bases, with 26 bases left in between. Per the germline V gene, CDR1 is LGHNA and CDR2 is YNFKEQ. The CDR3 loop is CASSQSPGGEYWSLYGYTF. The CDR3 region has the DNA TGTGCCAGCAGCCAAAGTCCCGGGGGGGAATATTGGTCCCTCTATGGCTACACCTTC.

V gene TRBV12-3 or TRBV12-4 combines with J gene TRBJ2-1; TRBD2 might be the D (6 bases). This CDR3 comprises 13 residues. Trimming took 3 bases from V and 8 from J, leaving 11 bases between them. Written as DNA, the CDR3 is TGTGCCAGCAGTTTTGACCGGGAGCATGAGCAGTTCTTC. The encoded protein is CASSFDREHEQFF.

This rearrangement joins TRBV24-1 to TRBJ2-1; 7 bases are shared with TRBD2. After removal of 9 bases from V and 7 bases from J, the junction contained 2 bases not matched to a gene. The CDR3 loop spans 11 amino acids. The germline V gene has CDR1 KGHDR and CDR2 SFDVKD. The CDR3 here is CATHGGNEQFF. CDR3 bases: TGTGCCACCCACGGGGGGAATGAGCAGTTCTTC.